This T cell receptor beta chain was found in a study of T cell repertoires in cytomegalovirus infection (dated by TCRdb to between 2017 and 2020). For the wider study: Donor HLA type was relevant to the analysis, as public TCR beta signatures indicated carriage of CMV infection together with the matching HLA type.

This clonotype has ten or more counts. This clone's antigen is unknown. There are no base qualities to consult, and no much larger clone falls within one base. CDR1 SGHTA and CDR2 FQGTGA are derived from the germline V gene. Here V drops 5 bases and J drops 10 bases, and the junction holds 8 bases not matched to any gene. The CDR3 goes from the cysteine to the phenylalanine over 14 residues. CDR3 DNA only is kept here, 42 bases in frame from base 1. Sequencing instrument: Illumina HiSeq 1500. TCRdb trimmed public reads at Q25 via fastp, called clones via MiXCR and kept in-frame beta chains. Identical CDR3 proteins give one entry, which carries the most common genes and DNA. The sample profile shows about 140,000 distinct CDR3 sequences; about 6.5% of them were found once. Clones ranked in the top ten supply about 20% of the sample. What the work shows at the level of the full study, not this receptor alone: In both this cohort and an independent cohort of 350 or so donors, the cumulative frequency of public TCR beta family members distinguished carriers of CMV infection plus the relevant HLA type. The ex vivo response was dominated by HLA-C-restricted CMV-specific TCR beta clonotypes, which also provided the single most frequent clonotype in two of eight donors.

Sequencing was performed on PBMCs. This sequence uses TRBV7-3 and TRBJ2-1; 10 nucleotides in the junction match TRBD2. The sequence was collected from a human donor in good health (CMV status not recorded). Some clones in this sample may be carry-over from other donors' samples. The nucleotide sequence is TGTGCCAGCAGCCAAAGCGGGGGGGCGGGCGAGCAGTTCTTC. It encodes CASSQSGGAGEQFF.